These 23 T cell receptor beta chains came from one sample sequenced in a study of cytomegalovirus exposure and HLA in healthy donors. The PCR was carried out with 60 Vbeta primers and 13 Jbeta primers. Generated by immunoSEQ multiplex PCR, the TCRdb table keeps only in-frame clones and is missing some. This sample has about 120,000 clones, with about 64% found just once. The sample consisted of PBMCs. The receptor source for this set is a man aged 18 to 35 in good health and CMV-seropositive.

The V gene is TRBV1, the J gene TRBJ2-7; the D call of TRBD2 is as the table states it, not checked on the DNA. TRBV1 is a listed pseudogene. The CDR3 totals 16 residues. CDR3 protein: CTSRHRTSGDPVAQYV. DNA for the CDR3: TGCACCAGCAGACATAGGACTAGCGGGGACCCGGTAGCGCAGTACGTC.

A word on this clone: An end of the junction differs from the germline gene, which may be a read error. V gene TRBV5-1 combines with J gene TRBJ2-2; D not certain. The CDR3 consists of 14 residues. Germline V lookup: CDR1 SGHRS, CDR2 YFSETQ. DNA for the CDR3: TGCGCTAGCAGCTTAATTGCCGGGTCCGGGGAGCTGTTTTTT. It is translated as CASSLIAGSGELFF.

The V call is TRBV28, the J call TRBJ1-6, with unresolved D. The germline CDR1 and CDR2 sequences are MDHEN and SYDVKM. The CDR3 runs 16 residues. Trimming took off 6 bases at V and 0 bases at J, with 12 bases between the two ends. The CDR3: CASRRYANSYNSPLHF. DNA for the CDR3: TGTGCCAGCAGACGGTACGCCAACTCCTATAATTCACCCCTCCACTTT.

The CDR3 DNA reads as TGTGCCAGCAGCCTACGACCCAGACAGGACTACACCTTC. Translated, it gives CASSLRPRQDYTF. This chain connects TRBV9 to TRBJ1-2; the D gene is possibly TRBD1 (6 bases). V gave up 4 bases and J gave up 10 bases, with 17 bases separating them. From germline, CDR1 is SGDLS and CDR2 YYNGEE. The CDR3 is 13 residues long.

This chain connects TRBV29-1 to TRBJ2-7; the D is unclear. The CDR3 is 12 amino acids. Germline loops: CDR1 SQVTM, CDR2 ANQGSEA. Trimming took off 3 bases at V and 3 bases at J, with 9 bases between the two ends. The CDR3 region is CSVELQNYEQYF. CDR3 in DNA: TGCAGCGTTGAGTTACAGAACTACGAGCAGTACTTC.

This clone was observed a few times. The CDR3 DNA reads as TGTGCCAGCAGTAAAATAGCGGGGAGGCAAGAGACCCAGTACTTC. This sequence encodes CASSKIAGRQETQYF. J is TRBJ2-5 and V is TRBV7-7, with 8 bases lining up with TRBD2. The V gene's germline CDR1 is SSHAT and CDR2 FNYEAQ (reference sequence). This CDR3 has 15 residues. V was clipped by 6 bases and J by 2 bases; unmatched bases: 8.

This sequence joins TRBV19 and TRBJ2-3, with a weak D call TRBD1 (6 bases). CDR3 length: 18 amino acids. Per germline, CDR1 LNHDA and CDR2 SQIVND (reference sequence). V dropped 3 bases and J dropped 0 bases, with 19 bases sitting between them. The CDR3 DNA reads TGTGCCAGTAGTATGCCCGCCCGGGACACTACTAGCACAGATACGCAGTATTTT. Protein product: CASSMPARDTTSTDTQYF. Together with reference TRBV19 and TRBJ2-3, the CDR3 gives the full variable domain: DGGITQSPKYLFRKEGQNVTLSCEQNLNHDAMYWYRQDPGQGLRLIYYSQIVNDFQKGDIAEGYSVSREKKESFPLTVTSAQKNPTAFYLCASSMPARDTTSTDTQYFGPGTRLTVL.

This chain connects TRBV4-2 to TRBJ2-6; D is uncertain. With 3 bases removed from V and 0 bases from J, the gap between germline ends came to 6 bases. From germline, CDR1 is LGHNA and CDR2 YNFKEQ. There are 15 residues in the CDR3. CDR3 bases: TGTGCCAGCAGCCACGCGTCCTCTGGGGCCAACGTCCTGACTTTC. Translation gives CASSHASSGANVLTF.

V and J are TRBV29-1 and TRBJ2-1; the D gene is possibly TRBD2 (5 bases). Germline V gene sequence: CDR1 SQVTM, CDR2 ANQGSEA. Trimming stripped 4 bases from V and 8 bases from J, with 15 bases between. The CDR3 extends over 13 amino acids. CDR3 in DNA: TGCAGCGTTGCGCTGCCGGGGATAGATGAGCAGTTCTTC. Its protein product is CSVALPGIDEQFF.

This clone came up a few times. The chain joins TRBV6-1 to TRBJ1-2, with 8 bases matching TRBD1. Germline trimming cut 6 bases from V and 4 bases from J; bases unmatched to any gene: 16. The CDR3 loop spans 17 amino acids. Germline V gene data show CDR1 as MNHNS and CDR2 as SASEGT. CDR3 nucleotides: TGTGCCAGCAGCGAACCCACAGGGGGAGGCCTTACCTATGGCTACACCTTC. Protein product: CASSEPTGGGLTYGYTF.

The V call is TRBV20-1, the J call TRBJ2-1, with unresolved D. The CDR3 contains 11 residues. Trimming took 3 bases from V and 9 from J, leaving 9 bases between them. Germline CDR1 reads DFQATT; CDR2 reads SNEGSKA (reference sequence). In DNA, the CDR3 is TGCAGTGCTAGGCCCGTCAGTGAGCAGTTCTTC. It translates to CSARPVSEQFF.

This clone was recorded only once. An end of the junction differs from the germline gene, which may be a read error. This chain uses TRBV7-9 with TRBJ2-3; no firm D call. The CDR3 is 12 residues long. Per the germline V gene, CDR1 is SEHNR and CDR2 is FQNEAQ (reference sequence). For the CDR3, the DNA is TGTTCCAGCAGCCTCGGGTGGGATACGCAGTATTTT. Its translation is CSSSLGWDTQYF.

The chain employs TRBV27 and TRBJ2-1; possibly TRBD1 for D (5 bases). Looked up from germline, CDR1 is MNHEY and CDR2 is SMNVEV (reference sequence). CDR3 length: 15 residues. Trimming stripped 3 bases from V and 2 bases from J, with 11 bases between. DNA for the CDR3: TGTGCCAGCAGTTTGGCAGGGAACCCCTACAATGAGCAGTTCTTC. It is translated as CASSLAGNPYNEQFF.

In this sample, this clone turned up a few times. The rearrangement uses TRBV7-9 and TRBJ2-2; 8 nucleotides align to TRBD1. Germline V gene lookup returns CDR1 SEHNR and CDR2 FQNEAQ (reference sequence). The J segment lost 1 base and the V segment lost 6 bases, leaving 10 bases of the junction unmatched. The length of the CDR3 is 17 residues. Written as DNA, the CDR3 is TGTGCCAGCAGATTTGCGACCGGGACAGGGAACACCGGGGAGCTGTTTTTT. This gives the protein CASRFATGTGNTGELFF.

The rearrangement joins TRBV4-1 to TRBJ1-1; D gene unclear. The CDR3 has 13 amino acids. V shed 4 bases and J shed 3 bases, with 9 bases lying between them. Germline CDR1 reads MGHRA; CDR2 reads YSYEKL. The CDR3 here is CASSPPGYTEAFF. The CDR3 DNA follows: TGCGCCAGCAGCCCCCCCGGGTACACTGAAGCTTTCTTT.

This clone showed up just once. The chain carries TRBV27 and TRBJ1-2; D possibly corresponds to TRBD1 (6 bases). This CDR3 region has 14 residues. CDR1 and CDR2 from the germline V gene are MNHEY and SMNVEV (reference sequence). Trimming removed 5 bases at V and 0 bases at J, with 10 bases between. This chain's CDR3 is CASSGTRANYGYTF. In nucleotides, the CDR3 is TGTGCCAGCAGTGGGACAAGAGCTAACTATGGCTACACCTTC.

This clone has more than one count but fewer than ten. The V gene is TRBV5-6, the J gene TRBJ2-7; perhaps TRBD1 as D (6 bases). The CDR3 covers 13 residues. V was pared by 4 bases and J by 5 bases, with 13 bases between. Germline V gives CDR1 SGHDT, CDR2 YYEEEE. The CDR3 loop is CASSQTGFDEQYV. In DNA form, the CDR3 reads TGTGCCAGCAGCCAGACAGGATTTGACGAGCAGTACGTC.

This chain links TRBV10-2 with TRBJ2-3; D is perhaps TRBD2 (6 bases). The CDR3 is 15 amino acids. Trimming shortened V by 0 bases and J by 2 bases, and 9 bases separated the two germline ends. From germline, CDR1 is WSHSY and CDR2 SAAADI. The CDR3 loop is CASSESGGLTDTQYF. DNA for the CDR3: TGCGCCAGCAGTGAGTCCGGGGGACTCACAGATACGCAGTATTTT.

The chain combines TRBV19 with TRBJ2-7; weak D call: TRBD1 (5 bases). CDR1 LNHDA and CDR2 SQIVND come from the germline V gene (reference sequence). V lost 10 bases and J 1 base, leaving 11 bases between the germline ends. The CDR3 has 12 amino acids. The CDR3 sequence is CATGFSSYEQYF. Written as DNA, the CDR3 is TGTGCCACAGGGTTTTCGTCCTACGAGCAGTACTTC.

The rearrangement joins TRBV7-9 to TRBJ2-1; 15 nucleotides line up with TRBD2. The CDR3 covers 18 residues. The V segment lost 4 bases and the J segment 6 bases; nucleotides outside the gene matches: 10. Germline CDR1 and CDR2: SEHNR and FQNEAQ (reference sequence). The CDR3 loop reads CASSSRTSGGANLNEQFF. Here the CDR3 DNA reads TGTGCCAGCAGCTCCAGGACTAGCGGGGGGGCGAATCTCAATGAGCAGTTCTTC.

The chain is built from TRBV14 and TRBJ2-2; D unclear. From germline, CDR1 is SGHDN and CDR2 FVKESK. This CDR3 region has 13 residues. The ends were cut back, 1 base at V and 7 bases at J, with 7 bases in the middle. The DNA for the CDR3 is TGTGCCAGCAGCCAAGTCTTTGTCGGGGAGCTGTTTTTT. Its translation: CASSQVFVGELFF.

The sample holds many counts of this clone. This sequence joins TRBV6-1 and TRBJ1-1; tentatively, D is TRBD1 (6 bases). The CDR3 totals 14 residues. Looked up from germline, CDR1 is MNHNS and CDR2 is SASEGT. V was pared by 3 bases and J by 4 bases, with 12 bases between. The CDR3 region is CASSDRGGLTEAFF. The CDR3 DNA follows: TGTGCCAGCAGTGACAGGGGTGGGCTCACTGAAGCTTTCTTT.

As DNA, the CDR3 is TGCGCCAGCAGCCCGGGACAGTCTAATGAAAAACTGTTTTTT. This gives the protein CASSPGQSNEKLFF. The chain has TRBV4-1 and TRBJ1-4, with 7 positions matching TRBD1. From germline, CDR1 is MGHRA and CDR2 YSYEKL. After removal of 4 bases from V and 3 bases from J, the junction contained 2 bases not matched to a gene. The CDR3 totals 14 residues.